The 6 T cell receptor beta chains listed next were all sequenced from one sample in a study of T-cell memory formation after mild COVID-19. TCRdb reprocessed the 5' RACE reads via MiXCR and lists one record per CDR3 protein. The sample lists about 290,000 distinct CDR3 sequences, 15% to 20% occurring once. Sequenced input: PBMCs or a T cell subset sorted from them (not recorded which). The origin of the receptors is a man aged 18 to 35 who had mild COVID-19 (a few samples of this study predate the infection). Cell type and time point are not known.

This clonotype was counted many times. The chain combines TRBV7-6 with TRBJ2-5, with 8 bases fitting TRBD1. The V gene's germline CDR1 is SGHVS and CDR2 FNYEAQ. This CDR3 region has 13 residues. Trimming took 7 bases from V and 5 from J; bases not matched to a gene: 6. The CDR3 region is CASTLDRAETQYF. In nucleotides, the CDR3 is TGTGCCAGCACCTTGGACAGGGCGGAGACCCAGTACTTC.

This chain uses TRBV10-3 with TRBJ2-3; 7 bases fit TRBD1. CDR3 length: 15 residues. The ends lost 0 bases at V and 7 bases at J; junction bases unmatched: 7. CDR1 and CDR2 (germline): ENHRY, SYGVKD. CDR3 coding DNA: TGTGCCATCAGTGAGTCCCGGACAGGCGCATATACGCAGTATTTT. This codes for CAISESRTGAYTQYF.

The J gene is TRBJ2-4, the V gene TRBV7-9; 9 positions agree with TRBD2. V shed 7 bases and J 0 bases; nucleotides not matched to a gene: 16. The CDR3 sequence is 19 residues long. Germline V gene lookup returns CDR1 SEHNR and CDR2 FQNEAQ (reference sequence). CDR3 sequence: CASTADGSGGLLAKNIQYF. The CDR3 DNA reads TGTGCCAGCACTGCCGATGGGAGCGGGGGGCTACTAGCCAAAAACATTCAGTACTTC. Full variable domain (outside the CDR3, taken from reference TRBV7-9 and TRBJ2-4): DTGVSQNPRHKITKRGQNVTFRCDPISEHNRLYWYRQTLGQGPEFLTYFQNEAQLEKSRLLSDRFSAERPKGSFSTLEIQRTEQGDSAMYLCASTADGSGGLLAKNIQYFGAGTRLSVL.

The chain links TRBV7-6 to TRBJ1-6; possibly TRBD1 for D (6 bases). V lost 1 base, J lost 6 bases, and 16 bases lay in between. Germline CDR1 is SGHVS and CDR2 is FNYEAQ. The CDR3 covers 17 residues. The CDR3 protein is CASSLEVAGGRNSPLHF. DNA for the CDR3: TGTGCCAGCAGCTTAGAGGTGGCGGGGGGCCGTAATTCACCCCTCCACTTT.

This clonotype turned up a few times. The rearrangement links TRBV28 to TRBJ2-1; 9 nucleotides match TRBD1. There are 15 residues in the CDR3. Trimming took 6 bases from V and 5 from J; bases not matched to a gene: 8. CDR1 and CDR2 from the germline V gene are MDHEN and SYDVKM. The CDR3 DNA reads TGTGCCAGCAGGCGGGACAGGGAGTTCGACAATGAGCAGTTCTTC. It is translated as CASRRDREFDNEQFF.

V and J are TRBV7-2 and TRBJ2-2, with TRBD1 matching 9 bases. There are 15 residues in the CDR3. Trimming took 5 bases from V and 4 from J; bases not matched to a gene: 5. CDR1 and CDR2 from the germline V gene are SGHTA and FQGNSA. The CDR3 reads CASSRTGAITGELFF. CDR3 nucleotides: TGTGCCAGCAGCCGGACAGGGGCGATCACCGGGGAGCTGTTTTTT. Full variable domain (rest looked up from reference TRBV7-2 and TRBJ2-2): GAGVSQSPSNKVTEKGKDVELRCDPISGHTALYWYRQSLGQGLEFLIYFQGNSAPDKSGLPSDRFSAERTGGSVSTLTIQRTQQEDSAVYLCASSRTGAITGELFFGEGSRLTVL.